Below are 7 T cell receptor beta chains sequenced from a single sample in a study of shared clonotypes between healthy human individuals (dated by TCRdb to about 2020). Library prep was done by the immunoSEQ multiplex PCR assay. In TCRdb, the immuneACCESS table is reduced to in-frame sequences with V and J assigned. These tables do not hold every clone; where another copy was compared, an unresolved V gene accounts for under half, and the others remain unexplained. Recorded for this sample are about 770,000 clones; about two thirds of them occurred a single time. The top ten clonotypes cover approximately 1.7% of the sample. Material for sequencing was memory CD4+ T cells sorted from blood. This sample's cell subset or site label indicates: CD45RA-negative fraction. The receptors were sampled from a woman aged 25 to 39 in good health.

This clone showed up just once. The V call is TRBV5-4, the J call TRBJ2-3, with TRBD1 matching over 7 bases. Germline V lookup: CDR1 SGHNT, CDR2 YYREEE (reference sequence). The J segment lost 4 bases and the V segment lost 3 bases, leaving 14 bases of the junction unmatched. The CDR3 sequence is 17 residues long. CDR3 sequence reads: CASSSHRTGDVADTQYF. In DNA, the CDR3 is TGTGCCAGCAGCTCCCATCGGACAGGCGATGTGGCAGATACGCAGTATTTT.

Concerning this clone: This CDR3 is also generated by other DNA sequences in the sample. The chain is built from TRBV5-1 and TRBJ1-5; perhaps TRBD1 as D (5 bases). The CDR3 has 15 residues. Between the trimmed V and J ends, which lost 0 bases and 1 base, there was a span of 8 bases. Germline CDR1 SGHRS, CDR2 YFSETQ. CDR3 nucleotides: TGCGCCAGCAGCTTGGATGGGGCGAGCAATCAGCCCCAGCATTTT. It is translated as CASSLDGASNQPQHF.

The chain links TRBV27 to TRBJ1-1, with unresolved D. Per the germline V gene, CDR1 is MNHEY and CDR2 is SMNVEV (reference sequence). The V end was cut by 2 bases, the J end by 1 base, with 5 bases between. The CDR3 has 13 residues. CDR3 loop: CASSLQANTEAFF. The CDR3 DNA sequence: TGTGCCAGCAGTTTACAGGCGAACACTGAAGCTTTCTTT.

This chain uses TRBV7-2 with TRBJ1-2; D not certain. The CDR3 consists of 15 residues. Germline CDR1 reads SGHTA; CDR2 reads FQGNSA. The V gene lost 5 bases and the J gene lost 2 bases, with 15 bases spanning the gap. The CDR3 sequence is CASSTPGRLNYGYTF. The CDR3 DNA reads TGTGCCAGCAGCACACCTGGAAGGCTCAACTATGGCTACACCTTC.

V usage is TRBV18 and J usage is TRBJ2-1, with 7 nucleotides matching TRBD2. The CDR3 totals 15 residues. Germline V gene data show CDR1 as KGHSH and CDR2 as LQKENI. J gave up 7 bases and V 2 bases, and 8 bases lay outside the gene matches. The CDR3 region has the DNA TGTGCCAGCTCACCATTGGCGGGAGTTTTTAATGAGCAGTTCTTC. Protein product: CASSPLAGVFNEQFF.

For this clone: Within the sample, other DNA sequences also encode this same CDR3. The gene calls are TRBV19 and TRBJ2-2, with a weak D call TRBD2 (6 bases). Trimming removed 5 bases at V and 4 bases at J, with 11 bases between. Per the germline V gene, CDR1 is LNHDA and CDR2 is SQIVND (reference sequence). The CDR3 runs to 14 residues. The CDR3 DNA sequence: TGTGCCAGTAGTCCCGGAGGGAGCACCGGGGAGCTGTTTTTT. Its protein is CASSPGGSTGELFF.

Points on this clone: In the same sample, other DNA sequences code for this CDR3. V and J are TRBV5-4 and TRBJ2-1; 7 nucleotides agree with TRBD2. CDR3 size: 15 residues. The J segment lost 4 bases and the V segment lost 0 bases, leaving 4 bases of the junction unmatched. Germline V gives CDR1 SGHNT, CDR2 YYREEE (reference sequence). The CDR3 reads CASSLVRGEYNEQFF. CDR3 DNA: TGTGCCAGCAGCTTGGTTCGGGGGGAGTACAATGAGCAGTTCTTC.